These 18 T cell receptor beta chains share one sample of origin, sequenced in a study of blood T cell repertoires in COVID-19. Generated by immunoSEQ multiplex PCR, the TCRdb table keeps only in-frame clones and is missing some. Found here are 40,000 to 60,000 clones, around 68% of them singletons; the top ten hold 8.8%. The sequenced material came from peripheral blood. The receptor set was obtained from a woman in her 70s with acute or convalescent COVID-19.

The CDR3 spells CASRETVPWRDTQYF. The CDR3 coding sequence is TGCGCCAGCAGAGAGACCGTACCTTGGAGGGATACGCAGTATTTT. The V gene is TRBV5-1, the J gene TRBJ2-3; D is possibly TRBD2 (5 bases). Deletions cut 5 bases from V and 6 bases from J, with 19 bases between. CDR3 length equals 15 residues. Germline loops: CDR1 SGHRS, CDR2 YFSETQ.

The chain joins TRBV28 to TRBJ2-3; 7 nucleotides line up with TRBD2. Germline CDR1 MDHEN, CDR2 SYDVKM. Trimming took 6 bases from V and 0 from J; bases not matched to a gene: 6. CDR3 size: 15 residues. The DNA for the CDR3 is TGTGCCAGCAGCCCGGGAGGTCCTAGCACAGATACGCAGTATTTT. It specifies CASSPGGPSTDTQYF. Complete variable domain (other parts from reference TRBV28 and TRBJ2-3): DVKVTQSSRYLVKRTGEKVFLECVQDMDHENMFWYRQDPGLGLRLIYFSYDVKMKEKGDIPEGYSVSREKKERFSLILESASTNQTSMYLCASSPGGPSTDTQYFGPGTRLTVL.

This clone has more than one count but fewer than ten. This sequence joins TRBV21-1 and TRBJ2-7; the table assigns TRBD1, which was not confirmed against the DNA. TRBV21-1 is tagged as a pseudogene. There are 16 residues in the CDR3. CDR3 coding DNA: TGTGCCAGCAGCAAAGCCGAAGGACAGGGGGCTGACGAGCAGTACTTC. The encoded protein is CASSKAEGQGADEQYF.

The chain uses TRBV5-1 and TRBJ2-5, with TRBD2 matching over 8 bases. The CDR3 loop spans 15 amino acids. CDR1 and CDR2 (germline): SGHRS, YFSETQ. The V gene end was trimmed by 5 bases and the J gene end by 2 bases; junction bases not matched to a gene: 8. CDR3 sequence reads: CASSLLAGTQETQYF. CDR3 DNA: TGCGCCAGCAGTCTTCTAGCGGGTACACAAGAGACCCAGTACTTC.

This rearrangement joins TRBV7-9 to TRBJ2-5; TRBD2 agrees at 7 bases. Germline V gene data show CDR1 as SEHNR and CDR2 as FQNEAQ (reference sequence). V shed 6 bases and J 5 bases; nucleotides not matched to a gene: 9. The CDR3 consists of 14 residues. The CDR3 nucleotides are TGTGCCAGCAGTACCGGGGGGTTAGCGGAGACCCAGTACTTC. Translating gives CASSTGGLAETQYF.

The rearrangement uses TRBV12-3 or TRBV12-4 and TRBJ2-7, with D perhaps matching TRBD2 (7 bases). Trimming removed 8 bases from V and 4 bases from J, with 15 bases in between. The CDR3 runs 13 residues. CDR3 DNA: TGTGCCAGCTCCTGGGGGGGCGGATACGAGCAGTACTTC. Translated, it gives CASSWGGGYEQYF.

The J gene is TRBJ1-3, the V gene TRBV19; unclear D gene. Trimming removed 3 bases at V and 0 bases at J, with 6 bases between. Germline CDR1 reads LNHDA; CDR2 reads SQIVND (reference sequence). This CDR3 has 14 amino acids. The CDR3 loop is CASSITYSGNTIYF. CDR3 bases: TGTGCCAGTAGTATCACTTACTCTGGAAACACCATATATTTT.

The chain combines TRBV4-1 with TRBJ2-7, with TRBD1 as a possible D gene (6 bases). Germline V gene sequence: CDR1 MGHRA, CDR2 YSYEKL. The CDR3 has 16 residues. V was cut by 0 bases and J by 6 bases, with 18 bases left in between. The DNA for the CDR3 is TGCGCCAGCAGCCAAGACCTGACATGGGGGCGTGGCGAGCAGTACTTC. This sequence encodes CASSQDLTWGRGEQYF.

The chain carries TRBV5-4 and TRBJ1-2; 7 bases are shared with TRBD1. V was clipped by 2 bases and J by 3 bases; unmatched bases: 16. The CDR3 is 18 amino acids. Germline V gene lookup returns CDR1 SGHNT and CDR2 YYREEE (reference sequence). This CDR3 reads CASSFGVRGGAEDYGYTF. CDR3 sequence (DNA): TGTGCCAGCAGCTTTGGGGTGAGAGGGGGCGCCGAGGACTATGGCTACACCTTC.

This clone was seen only a few times. This chain connects TRBV19 to TRBJ2-1; 11 bases are a match to TRBD2. The CDR3 runs to 19 residues. Germline-derived CDR1 and CDR2 are LNHDA and SQIVND (reference sequence). The V segment lost 3 bases and the J segment 5 bases; nucleotides outside the gene matches: 15. In DNA form, the CDR3 reads TGTGCCAGTAGTATGATAGGACTAGCGGGCGTTACTGGAAACAATGAGCAGTTCTTC. It translates to CASSMIGLAGVTGNNEQFF.

The chain has TRBV7-2 and TRBJ2-2; weak D call: TRBD2 (5 bases). The ends were cut back, 5 bases at V and 4 bases at J, with 8 bases in the middle. CDR1 is SGHTA, CDR2 FQGNSA, per germline. This CDR3 has 13 amino acids. Here the CDR3 DNA reads TGTGCCAGCAGCCGTGGAGGCACCGGGGAGCTGTTTTTT. Its translation is CASSRGGTGELFF.

The rearrangement uses TRBV6-5 and TRBJ1-2; possibly TRBD1 for D (5 bases). This CDR3 region has 14 residues. The V end was cut by 6 bases, the J end by 2 bases, with 13 bases between. Per the germline V gene, CDR1 is MNHEY and CDR2 is SVGAGI. The CDR3 protein is CASRRGAGNYGYTF. CDR3 coding DNA: TGTGCCAGCAGAAGGGGCGCCGGAAACTATGGCTACACCTTC.

This chain uses TRBV28 with TRBJ2-7; the match to TRBD2 covers 8 bases. After removal of 5 bases from V and 2 bases from J, the junction contained 5 bases not matched to a gene. Germline loops: CDR1 MDHEN, CDR2 SYDVKM. The CDR3 has 14 amino acids. The CDR3 sequence is CASSRGGFTYEQYF. For the CDR3, the DNA is TGTGCCAGCAGTCGGGGGGGCTTCACCTACGAGCAGTACTTC.

This clone has just a few counts. The chain recombines TRBV6-5 with TRBJ2-4, with 9 bases fitting TRBD1. The J segment lost 5 bases and the V segment lost 7 bases, leaving 6 bases of the junction unmatched. The CDR3 totals 14 residues. Per germline, CDR1 MNHEY and CDR2 SVGAGI. The CDR3 is CASKGHRGQNIQYF. DNA for the CDR3: TGTGCCAGCAAAGGTCACAGGGGGCAAAACATTCAGTACTTC.

The chain carries TRBV18 and TRBJ2-7; D might be TRBD2 (6 bases). Trimming shortened V by 4 bases and J by 1 base, and 11 bases separated the two germline ends. This CDR3 contains 14 residues. The V gene's germline CDR1 is KGHSH and CDR2 LQKENI. The CDR3 DNA reads TGTGCCAGCTCACGGGGCGGGGAATCCTACGAGCAGTACTTC. Translation: CASSRGGESYEQYF.

The V and J genes are TRBV3-1 (or the pseudogene TRBV3-2) and TRBJ2-5; perhaps TRBD2 as D (7 bases). Between the trimmed V and J ends, which lost 0 bases and 1 base, there was a span of 12 bases. CDR1 LGHDT and CDR2 YNNKEL come from the germline V gene (reference sequence). The CDR3 is 16 amino acids. The DNA of the CDR3 is TGTGCCAGCAGCCAAGATGGGAGGGGGGGCCAAGAGACCCAGTACTTC. Residues: CASSQDGRGGQETQYF.

There are a few counts of this clone. This chain connects TRBV30 to TRBJ1-1, with D tentatively TRBD1 (5 bases). This CDR3 is built from 12 residues. Trimming pared 2 bases from V and 4 bases from J, leaving 8 bases between. Per germline, CDR1 GTSNPN and CDR2 SVGIG (reference sequence). The CDR3 loop is CAWSRGFTEAFF. The CDR3 DNA follows: TGTGCCTGGAGTCGGGGGTTCACTGAAGCTTTCTTT.

The chain employs TRBV7-2 and TRBJ1-1, with D unresolved. CDR3 length: 11 residues. From germline, CDR1 is SGHTA and CDR2 FQGNSA. V was cut by 4 bases and J by 11 bases, with 11 bases left in between. The CDR3 DNA reads TGTGCCAGCAGCTCTTTCCGGTGGGCTTTCTTT. It codes for CASSSFRWAFF.